This paragraph covers one T cell receptor beta chain sequence. What antigen it recognizes has not been identified. Per-base quality was not reported, and no clone a single base away is much larger than it. The immunoSEQ Assay, a bias-controlled multiplex PCR, was used to amplify TCRbeta CDR3 regions from genomic DNA. In the authors' own workflow: The number of nucleated cells in each sample was estimated by amplification of reference gene primers within the assay. To quantify the absolute abundance of each unique TCRbeta CDR3 rearrangement, sequence reads were collapsed and filtered. Productive Simpson clonality was computed per sample as the square root of Simpson's diversity index over productive rearrangements. TCRdb holds this immuneACCESS table with in-frame rearrangements only. Some clones are missing; in checked studies, unresolved V genes explain under half, and the rest has no known cause. From that table come the V and J calls and clone size; the DNA was used to work out D and trimming. The table for this sample lists some 150,000 clones; 80% of them were counted only once. The ten largest clones add up to around 13% of the sample.

The germline ends are 11 bases apart after V is trimmed by 1 base and J by 7 bases. Measured from the cysteine to the phenylalanine, the CDR3 is 15 residues long. CDR3 DNA is the only sequence kept; it has 45 bases, read in frame from the first base. Via the germline V gene, CDR1 is KGHSH and CDR2 LQKENI. The sample originates from a study of blood T cell repertoires in COVID-19 (dated by TCRdb to the early 2020s). Study-level background: Samples from collaborators originated in the United States, Italy and Spain and spanned both the acute and convalescent phases of COVID-19. The prospective study material was composed of cDNA or gDNA derived from T cells, B-cell-depleted T cells, or PBMCs. Subjects who had been exposed to COVID-19, were actively infected with it, or had recovered from it provided the deeply sampled blood TCRbeta repertoires that made up the dataset. The repertoires were made available in a free public database intended to serve as a resource for research on the immune response to SARS-CoV-2. The samples were drawn from two sources: the first 160 participants of the ongoing ImmuneRACE study, and approximately 1,300 subjects contributed by 6 global collaborators. A de-identified subject ID, COVID-19 status, age in years and sex were almost always included in the sample metadata. Where HLA class I and class II types were available, the types were taken from metadata supplied by the sample provider, not from assay-based typing.

The collaborating institutions used their own protocols to collect whole blood in K2EDTA tubes. For TCRbeta analysis, collaborators shipped samples as frozen whole blood, isolated PBMCs, or DNA extracted from either of those sample types. Paper-wide results and their limitations: How much clinical and demographic metadata was included differed by source and by participant, and the metadata was provided uncurated.

The origin of this receptor is a man in his sixties with active or convalescent COVID-19. The sequenced sample was peripheral blood. The rearrangement combines TRBV18 with TRBJ1-6; the D gene is perhaps TRBD1, on 5 matching bases. The nucleotide sequence is given as TGTGCCAGCTCACCACAAAGGGGTCAAAATTCACCCCTCCACTTT. It is translated as CASSPQRGQNSPLHF.